One sample yielded the 19 T cell receptor beta chains listed below, sequenced in a study of shared clonotypes between healthy human individuals. TCRdb's table, derived via immunoSEQ multiplex PCR, lists solely in-frame clones and lacks some. This sample has about 1.5 million clones, with about 98% found just once. The material sequenced was naive CD4+ T cells sorted from blood. Subset denoted: CD45RA+ positively selected. Every receptor here comes from a man aged 25-40 years in good health.

In nucleotides, the CDR3 is TGTGCCAGTAGTAACCCCCGGGCCGATGAAGCTTTCTTT. Its protein is CASSNPRADEAFF. The rearrangement links TRBV19 to TRBJ1-1, with D unclear. Germline V gene data show CDR1 as LNHDA and CDR2 as SQIVND (reference sequence). The CDR3 sequence is 13 residues long. V gave up 4 bases and J gave up 7 bases, with 13 bases separating them.

V gene TRBV29-1 combines with J gene TRBJ1-2; D remains unclear. The CDR3 runs to 9 residues. Trimming removed 7 bases at V and 6 bases at J, with 6 bases between. The germline CDR1 and CDR2 sequences are SQVTM and ANQGSEA. This chain's CDR3 is CSAFDGYTF. The DNA for the CDR3 is TGCAGCGCGTTCGATGGCTACACCTTC. The full variable domain, its missing parts supplied by reference TRBV29-1 and TRBJ1-2, is SAVISQKPSRDICQRGTSLTIQCQVDSQVTMMFWYRQQPGQSLTLIATANQGSEATYESGFVIDKFPISRPNLTFSTLTVSNMSPEDSSIYLCSAFDGYTFGSGTRLTVV.

The J gene is TRBJ1-1, the V gene TRBV7-2; D ambiguous. V was clipped by 2 bases and J by 6 bases, with 19 bases between them. Germline-derived CDR1 and CDR2 are SGHTA and FQGNSA. The CDR3 is 16 residues long. CDR3: CASSLNLLQKSPEAFF. The CDR3, as DNA: TGTGCCAGCAGCTTAAATCTTCTCCAGAAGTCCCCTGAAGCTTTCTTT.

The J gene is TRBJ1-1, the V gene TRBV5-1, with a possible D match to TRBD1 (6 bases). The CDR3 length is 14 residues. The germline gives CDR1 SGHRS, CDR2 YFSETQ. Trimming shortened V by 3 bases and J by 0 bases, and 9 bases separated the two germline ends. CDR3 region: CASSSRGLNTEAFF. In DNA, the CDR3 is TGCGCCAGCAGCTCCAGGGGACTGAACACTGAAGCTTTCTTT.

The chain links TRBV5-5 to TRBJ2-5, with TRBD2 as a possible D gene (5 bases). This CDR3 is 14 amino acids long. The germline V gene encodes CDR1 SGHKS and CDR2 YYEKEE (reference sequence). V lost 0 bases and J 1 base, leaving 7 bases between the germline ends. The CDR3 nucleotides read TGTGCCAGCAGCTTGGGAGCGGTCCAAGAGACCCAGTACTTC. This translates into CASSLGAVQETQYF.

V and J are TRBV7-2 and TRBJ2-7, with D unclear. Germline CDR1 reads SGHTA; CDR2 reads FQGNSA. The V and J ends lost 1 base and 0 bases respectively, with 10 bases between them. CDR3 length: 15 residues. CDR3 in DNA: TGTGCCAGCAGCTTAGGTCCAGCGAGCTCCTACGAGCAGTACTTC. Residues: CASSLGPASSYEQYF. Complete variable domain (other parts from reference TRBV7-2 and TRBJ2-7): GAGVSQSPSNKVTEKGKDVELRCDPISGHTALYWYRQSLGQGLEFLIYFQGNSAPDKSGLPSDRFSAERTGGSVSTLTIQRTQQEDSAVYLCASSLGPASSYEQYFGPGTRLTVT.

The gene calls are TRBV5-8 and TRBJ2-4, with 13 bases identical to TRBD2. In germline, CDR1 is SGHTS, CDR2 YDEGEE. The CDR3 is 16 amino acids. V lost 4 bases, J lost 6 bases, and 7 bases stayed unmatched. The CDR3: CASSLTRTSGRNIQYF. CDR3 sequence (DNA): TGTGCCAGCAGCCTAACTCGGACTAGCGGGAGAAACATTCAGTACTTC.

V gene TRBV29-1 combines with J gene TRBJ1-5, with 8 bases that match TRBD1. Germline CDR1 SQVTM, CDR2 ANQGSEA. The trim removed 6 bases at V and 5 bases at J, leaving 6 bases unmatched. The CDR3 totals 13 residues. For the CDR3, the DNA is TGCAGCGTGGGACAGGCTCAGCATCAGCCCCAGCATTTT. Translated: CSVGQAQHQPQHF. The full variable domain, rest sourced from reference TRBV29-1 and TRBJ1-5, is SAVISQKPSRDICQRGTSLTIQCQVDSQVTMMFWYRQQPGQSLTLIATANQGSEATYESGFVIDKFPISRPNLTFSTLTVSNMSPEDSSIYLCSVGQAQHQPQHFGDGTRLSIL.

The chain employs TRBV28 and TRBJ2-2; D is unclear. The germline gives CDR1 MDHEN, CDR2 SYDVKM. There are 15 residues in the CDR3. The ends were cut back, 6 bases at V and 4 bases at J, with 15 bases in the middle. The CDR3: CASRPFFPGTGELFF. Written as DNA, the CDR3 is TGTGCCAGCAGGCCCTTTTTTCCGGGCACCGGGGAGCTGTTTTTT. Based on the CDR3 plus reference TRBV28 and TRBJ2-2, the full variable domain is DVKVTQSSRYLVKRTGEKVFLECVQDMDHENMFWYRQDPGLGLRLIYFSYDVKMKEKGDIPEGYSVSREKKERFSLILESASTNQTSMYLCASRPFFPGTGELFFGEGSRLTVL.

The chain recombines TRBV21-1 with TRBJ2-7; TRBD2, the table's D call, was not compared with the DNA. TRBV21-1 is designated a pseudogene. CDR3 length: 17 residues. CDR3 coding DNA: TGTGCCAGCAGCGATCCTCCCGGGACTAGCGGGAGAGACGAGCAGTACTTC. Its protein is CASSDPPGTSGRDEQYF.

This clone has a single count. The sample contains more than one DNA sequence encoding this CDR3. The V and J genes are TRBV9 and TRBJ2-7; D is unclear. This CDR3 comprises 14 residues. Germline values: CDR1 SGDLS, CDR2 YYNGEE. V lost 0 bases and J lost 2, with 9 bases in between. CDR3 loop: CASSVATETYEQYF. Here the CDR3 DNA reads TGTGCCAGCAGCGTAGCCACCGAAACCTACGAGCAGTACTTC. Full variable domain (rest looked up from reference TRBV9 and TRBJ2-7): DSGVTQTPKHLITATGQRVTLRCSPRSGDLSVYWYQQSLDQGLQFLIQYYNGEERAKGNILERFSAQQFPDLHSELNLSSLELGDSALYFCASSVATETYEQYFGPGTRLTVT.

The rearrangement joins TRBV9 to TRBJ1-3; D remains unclear. The CDR3 covers 15 residues. V shed 0 bases and J shed 0 bases, with 7 bases lying between them. Germline V gene lookup returns CDR1 SGDLS and CDR2 YYNGEE. The CDR3 reads CASSVEYGSGNTIYF. Here the CDR3 DNA reads TGTGCCAGCAGCGTAGAGTACGGCTCTGGAAACACCATATATTTT.

The chain couples TRBV11-2 to TRBJ2-3; no firm D call. V was clipped by 3 bases and J by 0 bases, with 7 bases between them. This CDR3 spans 14 amino acids. Germline CDR1 is SGHAT and CDR2 is FQNNGV. The CDR3 reads CASSFSRSTDTQYF. As DNA, the CDR3 is TGTGCCAGCAGCTTTTCCAGGAGCACAGATACGCAGTATTTT.

The V and J genes are TRBV7-4 and TRBJ1-5; D ambiguous. The V end lost 4 bases, the J end lost 5 bases, and 9 bases lay between the germline ends. CDR3 length equals 13 residues. The germline gives CDR1 SGHVT, CDR2 SQSDAQ. The CDR3 reads CASSSFGDQPQHF. CDR3 nucleotide sequence: TGTGCCAGCAGCTCGTTCGGGGATCAGCCCCAGCATTTT.

The rearrangement joins TRBV18 to TRBJ2-4; the D is unclear. The germline gives CDR1 KGHSH, CDR2 LQKENI. The CDR3 sequence is 14 residues long. Between the trimmed V and J ends, which lost 2 bases and 2 bases, there was a span of 7 bases. CDR3 sequence: CASSPGVTKNIQYF. The CDR3 coding sequence is TGTGCCAGCTCACCAGGGGTTACCAAAAACATTCAGTACTTC.

V is TRBV7-6 and J is TRBJ2-7, with a tentative D call TRBD2 (6 bases). The germline CDR1 and CDR2 sequences are SGHVS and FNYEAQ. With 5 bases removed from V and 5 bases from J, the gap between germline ends came to 10 bases. The CDR3 contains 12 residues. The CDR3 DNA is TGTGCCAGCAGCCCCGGCGGGAACGAGCAGTACTTC. Translated: CASSPGGNEQYF. Full variable domain (missing parts from reference TRBV7-6 and TRBJ2-7): GAGVSQSPRYKVTKRGQDVALRCDPISGHVSLYWYRQALGQGPEFLTYFNYEAQQDKSGLPNDRFSAERPEGSISTLTIQRTEQRDSAMYRCASSPGGNEQYFGPGTRLTVT.

In regard to this clone: Within the sample, other DNA sequences also encode this same CDR3. The rearrangement joins TRBV7-2 to TRBJ2-7; the D gene is possibly TRBD2 (6 bases). The germline gives CDR1 SGHTA, CDR2 FQGNSA. V gave up 3 bases and J gave up 2 bases, with 11 bases separating them. The CDR3 spans 14 residues. DNA of the CDR3: TGTGCCAGCAGCTTGGGAGGCGGGACCTACGAGCAGTACTTC. Encoded protein: CASSLGGGTYEQYF.

This clone was detected only once. V gene TRBV25-1 combines with J gene TRBJ1-1; D uncertain. The CDR3 is 15 residues long. The germline gives CDR1 MGHDK, CDR2 SYGVNS. Trimming cost V 2 bases and J 5 bases, with 15 bases left between them. CDR3 in amino acids: CASSEKGWVRTEAFF. The CDR3 DNA reads TGTGCCAGCAGTGAAAAGGGATGGGTGAGGACTGAAGCTTTCTTT.

The chain recombines TRBV7-9 with TRBJ2-1; the match to TRBD2 covers 9 bases. This CDR3 is built from 15 residues. Germline V gene sequence: CDR1 SEHNR, CDR2 FQNEAQ (reference sequence). V lost 3 bases, J lost 6 bases, and 6 bases stayed unmatched. CDR3 protein: CASSFFSGGGNEQFF. The CDR3 DNA sequence: TGTGCCAGCAGCTTCTTTAGCGGGGGTGGCAATGAGCAGTTCTTC. The full variable domain, completed using reference TRBV7-9 and TRBJ2-1, is DTGVSQNPRHKITKRGQNVTFRCDPISEHNRLYWYRQTLGQGPEFLTYFQNEAQLEKSRLLSDRFSAERPKGSFSTLEIQRTEQGDSAMYLCASSFFSGGGNEQFFGPGTRLTVL.